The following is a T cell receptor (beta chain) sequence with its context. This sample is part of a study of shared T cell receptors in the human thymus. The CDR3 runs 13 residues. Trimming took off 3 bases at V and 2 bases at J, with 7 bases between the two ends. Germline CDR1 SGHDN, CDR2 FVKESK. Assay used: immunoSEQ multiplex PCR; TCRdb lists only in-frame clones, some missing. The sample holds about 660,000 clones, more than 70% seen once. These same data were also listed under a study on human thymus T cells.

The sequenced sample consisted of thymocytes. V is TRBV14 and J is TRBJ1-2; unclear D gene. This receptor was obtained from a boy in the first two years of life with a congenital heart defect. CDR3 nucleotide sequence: TGTGCCAGCAGCCACGGTAAAAACTATGGCTACACCTTC. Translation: CASSHGKNYGYTF. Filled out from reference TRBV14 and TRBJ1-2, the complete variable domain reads EAGVTQFPSHSVIEKGQTVTLRCDPISGHDNLYWYRRVMGKEIKFLLHFVKESKQDESGMPNNRFLAERTGGTYSTLKVQPAELEDSGVYFCASSHGKNYGYTFGSGTRLTVV.